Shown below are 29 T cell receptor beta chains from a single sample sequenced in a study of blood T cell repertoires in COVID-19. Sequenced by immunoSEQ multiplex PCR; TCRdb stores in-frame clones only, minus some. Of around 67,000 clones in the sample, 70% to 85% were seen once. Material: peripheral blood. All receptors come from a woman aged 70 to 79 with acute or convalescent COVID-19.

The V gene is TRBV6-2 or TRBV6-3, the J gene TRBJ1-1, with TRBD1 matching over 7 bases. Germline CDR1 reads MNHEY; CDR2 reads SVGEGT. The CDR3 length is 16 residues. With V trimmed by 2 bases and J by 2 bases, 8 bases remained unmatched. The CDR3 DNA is TGTGCCAGCAGTTACAGGACAGGAGGTCTTAACACTGAAGCTTTCTTT. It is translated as CASSYRTGGLNTEAFF.

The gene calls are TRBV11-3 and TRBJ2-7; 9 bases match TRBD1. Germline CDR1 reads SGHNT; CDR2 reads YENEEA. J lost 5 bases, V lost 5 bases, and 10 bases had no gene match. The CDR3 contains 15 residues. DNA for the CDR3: TGTGCCAGCAGCGACGGGACAGGGACGATCCACGAGCAGTACTTC. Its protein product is CASSDGTGTIHEQYF.

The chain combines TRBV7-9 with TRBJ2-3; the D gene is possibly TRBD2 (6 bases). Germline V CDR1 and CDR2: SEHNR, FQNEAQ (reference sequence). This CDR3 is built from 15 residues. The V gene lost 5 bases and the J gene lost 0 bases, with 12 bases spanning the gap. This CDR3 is CASSPPGVSTDTQYF. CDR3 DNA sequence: TGTGCCAGCAGCCCGCCGGGGGTTAGCACAGATACGCAGTATTTT.

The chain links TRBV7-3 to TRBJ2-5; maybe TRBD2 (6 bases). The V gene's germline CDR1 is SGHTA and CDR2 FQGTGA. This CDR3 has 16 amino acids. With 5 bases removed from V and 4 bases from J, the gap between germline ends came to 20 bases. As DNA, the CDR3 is TGTGCCAGCAGCCGAACCCCGGGAGCAATGGGAGAGACCCAGTACTTC. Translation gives CASSRTPGAMGETQYF.

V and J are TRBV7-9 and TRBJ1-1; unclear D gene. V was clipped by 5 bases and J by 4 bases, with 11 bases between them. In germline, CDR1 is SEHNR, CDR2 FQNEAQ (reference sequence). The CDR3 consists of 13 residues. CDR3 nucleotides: TGTGCCAGCAGCCAACAAGTACGCACTGAAGCTTTCTTT. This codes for CASSQQVRTEAFF.

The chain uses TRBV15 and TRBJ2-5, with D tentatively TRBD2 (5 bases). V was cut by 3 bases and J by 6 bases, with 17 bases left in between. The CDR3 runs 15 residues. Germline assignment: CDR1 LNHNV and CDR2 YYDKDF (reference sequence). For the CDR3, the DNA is TGTGCCACCAGCAGCTCCTCGGGAAGCCTGAAGACCCAGTACTTC. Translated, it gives CATSSSSGSLKTQYF.

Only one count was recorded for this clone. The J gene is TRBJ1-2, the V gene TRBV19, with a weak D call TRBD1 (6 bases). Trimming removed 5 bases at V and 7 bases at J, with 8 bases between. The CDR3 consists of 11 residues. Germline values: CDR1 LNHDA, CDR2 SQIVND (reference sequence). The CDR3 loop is CASSVDSGYTF. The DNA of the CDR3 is TGTGCCAGTAGTGTGGACAGTGGCTACACCTTC. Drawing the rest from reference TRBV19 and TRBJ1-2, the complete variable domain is DGGITQSPKYLFRKEGQNVTLSCEQNLNHDAMYWYRQDPGQGLRLIYYSQIVNDFQKGDIAEGYSVSREKKESFPLTVTSAQKNPTAFYLCASSVDSGYTFGSGTRLTVV.

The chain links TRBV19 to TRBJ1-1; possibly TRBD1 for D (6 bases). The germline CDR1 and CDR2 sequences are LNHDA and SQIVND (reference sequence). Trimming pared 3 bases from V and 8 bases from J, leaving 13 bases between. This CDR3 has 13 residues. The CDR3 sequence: CASSMGGLREAFF. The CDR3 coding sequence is TGTGCCAGTAGTATGGGGGGGCTTCGGGAAGCTTTCTTT. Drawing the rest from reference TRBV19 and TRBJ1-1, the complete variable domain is DGGITQSPKYLFRKEGQNVTLSCEQNLNHDAMYWYRQDPGQGLRLIYYSQIVNDFQKGDIAEGYSVSREKKESFPLTVTSAQKNPTAFYLCASSMGGLREAFFGQGTRLTVV.

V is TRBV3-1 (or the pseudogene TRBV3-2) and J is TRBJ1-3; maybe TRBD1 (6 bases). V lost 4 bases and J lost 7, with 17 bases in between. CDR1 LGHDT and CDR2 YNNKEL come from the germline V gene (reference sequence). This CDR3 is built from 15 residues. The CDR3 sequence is CASSPSRQARNTIYF. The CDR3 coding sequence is TGTGCCAGCAGCCCTTCCAGACAGGCGAGGAACACCATATATTTT.

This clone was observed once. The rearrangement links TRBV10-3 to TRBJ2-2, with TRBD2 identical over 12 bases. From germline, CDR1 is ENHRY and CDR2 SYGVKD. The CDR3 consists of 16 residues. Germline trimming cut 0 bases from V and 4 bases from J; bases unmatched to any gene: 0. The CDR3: CAISESGLAGTGELFF. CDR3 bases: TGTGCCATCAGTGAGTCGGGACTAGCGGGCACCGGGGAGCTGTTTTTT.

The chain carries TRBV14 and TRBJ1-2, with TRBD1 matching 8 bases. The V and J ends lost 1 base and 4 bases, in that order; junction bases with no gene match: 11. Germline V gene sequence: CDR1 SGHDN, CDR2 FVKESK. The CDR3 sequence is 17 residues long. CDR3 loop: CASSQGQGARGLYGYTF. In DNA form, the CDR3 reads TGTGCCAGCAGCCAAGGGCAGGGGGCGCGGGGGCTCTATGGCTACACCTTC.

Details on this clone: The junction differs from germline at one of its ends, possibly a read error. CDR3 coding DNA: TGTGCCACCAGCAGAGATAGGGAGCGGATTAACTTC. It specifies CATSRDRERINF. This chain joins TRBV15 and TRBJ2-7; a possible D gene is TRBD2 (5 bases). This CDR3 contains 12 residues. In germline, CDR1 is LNHNV, CDR2 YYDKDF (reference sequence).

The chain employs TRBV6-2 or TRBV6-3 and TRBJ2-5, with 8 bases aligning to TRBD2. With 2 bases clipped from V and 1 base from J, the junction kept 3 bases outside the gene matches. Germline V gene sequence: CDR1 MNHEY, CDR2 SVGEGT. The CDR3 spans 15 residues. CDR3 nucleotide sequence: TGTGCCAGCAGTTACGGGGCGGGGGGCCAAGAGACCCAGTACTTC. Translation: CASSYGAGGQETQYF.

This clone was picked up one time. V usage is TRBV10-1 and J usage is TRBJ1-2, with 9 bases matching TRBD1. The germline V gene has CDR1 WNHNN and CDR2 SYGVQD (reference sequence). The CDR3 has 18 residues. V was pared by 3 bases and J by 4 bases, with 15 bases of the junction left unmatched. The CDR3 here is CASSDPDRGLGLGYGYTF. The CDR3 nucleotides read TGCGCCAGCAGTGACCCCGACAGGGGGTTGGGGTTAGGCTATGGCTACACCTTC.

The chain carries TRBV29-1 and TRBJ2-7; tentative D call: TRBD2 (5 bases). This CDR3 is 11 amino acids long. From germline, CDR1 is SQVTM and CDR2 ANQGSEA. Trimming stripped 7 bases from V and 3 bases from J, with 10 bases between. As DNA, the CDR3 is TGCAGCGGAAGTGAGGGCTACGAGCAGTACTTC. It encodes CSGSEGYEQYF.

Here the CDR3 DNA reads TGTGCCAGCAGCCCTGTCGGACAGACAGCTAACTATGGCTACACCTTC. Its translation: CASSPVGQTANYGYTF. The chain couples TRBV7-9 to TRBJ1-2; tentatively, D is TRBD1 (6 bases). CDR3 size: 16 residues. Germline loops: CDR1 SEHNR, CDR2 FQNEAQ (reference sequence). V shed 5 bases and J shed 0 bases, with 16 bases lying between them.

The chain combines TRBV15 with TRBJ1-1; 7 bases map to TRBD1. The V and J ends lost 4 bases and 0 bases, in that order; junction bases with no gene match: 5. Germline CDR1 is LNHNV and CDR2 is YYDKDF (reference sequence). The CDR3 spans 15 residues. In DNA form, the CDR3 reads TGTGCCACCAGCATCCACAGGGGTATGAACACTGAAGCTTTCTTT. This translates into CATSIHRGMNTEAFF.

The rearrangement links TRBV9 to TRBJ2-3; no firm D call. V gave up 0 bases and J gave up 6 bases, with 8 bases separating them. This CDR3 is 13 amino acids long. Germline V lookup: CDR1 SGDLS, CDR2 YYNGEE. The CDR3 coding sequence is TGTGCCAGCAGCGTAGGAGGAGTCGATACGCAGTATTTT. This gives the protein CASSVGGVDTQYF.

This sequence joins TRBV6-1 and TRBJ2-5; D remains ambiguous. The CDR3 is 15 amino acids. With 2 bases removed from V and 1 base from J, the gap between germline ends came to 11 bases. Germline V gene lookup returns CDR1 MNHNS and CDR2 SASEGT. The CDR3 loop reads CASSENNFGQETQYF. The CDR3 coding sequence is TGTGCCAGCAGTGAAAATAATTTCGGCCAAGAGACCCAGTACTTC.

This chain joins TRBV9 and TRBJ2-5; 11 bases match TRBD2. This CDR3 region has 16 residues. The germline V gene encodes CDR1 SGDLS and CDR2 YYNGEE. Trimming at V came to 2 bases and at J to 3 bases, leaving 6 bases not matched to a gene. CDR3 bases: TGTGCCAGCAGCGTTAGCGGGGGGGGGTCAGAAGAGACCCAGTACTTC. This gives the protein CASSVSGGGSEETQYF.

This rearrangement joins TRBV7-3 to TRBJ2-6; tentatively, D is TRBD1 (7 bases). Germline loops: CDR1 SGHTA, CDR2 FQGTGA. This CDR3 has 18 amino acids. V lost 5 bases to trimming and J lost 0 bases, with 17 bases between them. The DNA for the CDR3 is TGTGCCAGCAGCACAAGGGCGGGACAGAGCTCTGGGGCCAACGTCCTGACTTTC. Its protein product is CASSTRAGQSSGANVLTF.

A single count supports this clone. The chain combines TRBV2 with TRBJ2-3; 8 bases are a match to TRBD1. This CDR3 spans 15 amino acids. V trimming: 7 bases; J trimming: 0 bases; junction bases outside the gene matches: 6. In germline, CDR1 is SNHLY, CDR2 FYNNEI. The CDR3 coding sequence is TGTGCCAGCATACAGGGGGGTTTTAGCACAGATACGCAGTATTTT. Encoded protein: CASIQGGFSTDTQYF. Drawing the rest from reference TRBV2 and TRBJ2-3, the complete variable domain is EPEVTQTPSHQVTQMGQEVILRCVPISNHLYFYWYRQILGQKVEFLVSFYNNEISEKSEIFDDQFSVERPDGSNFTLKIRSTKLEDSAMYFCASIQGGFSTDTQYFGPGTRLTVL.

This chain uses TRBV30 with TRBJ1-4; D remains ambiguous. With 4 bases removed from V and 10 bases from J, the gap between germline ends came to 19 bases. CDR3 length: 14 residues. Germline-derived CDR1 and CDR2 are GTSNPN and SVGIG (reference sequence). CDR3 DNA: TGTGCCTGGATTCAGGACTCCGGAGGAGGAAAACTGTTTTTT. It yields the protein CAWIQDSGGGKLFF.

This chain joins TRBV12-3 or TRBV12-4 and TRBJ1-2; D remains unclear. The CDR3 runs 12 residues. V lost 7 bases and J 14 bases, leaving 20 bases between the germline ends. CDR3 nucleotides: TGTGCCAGCACACGCCAATCAGTCCCGGGGACCTTC. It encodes CASTRQSVPGTF.

As DNA, the CDR3 is TGTGCCAGCAGCCCGGAAGGGACAAACTACAATGAGCAGTTCTTC. Protein sequence: CASSPEGTNYNEQFF. The chain joins TRBV5-4 to TRBJ2-1; D is perhaps TRBD1 (6 bases). In germline, CDR1 is SGHNT, CDR2 YYREEE (reference sequence). The CDR3 contains 15 residues. Trimming stripped 4 bases from V and 3 bases from J, with 14 bases between.

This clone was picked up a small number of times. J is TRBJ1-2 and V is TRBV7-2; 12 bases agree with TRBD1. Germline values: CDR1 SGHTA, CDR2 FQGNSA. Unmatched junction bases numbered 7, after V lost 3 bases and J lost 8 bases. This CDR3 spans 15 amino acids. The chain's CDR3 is CASSFPGQGASGYTF. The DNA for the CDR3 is TGTGCCAGCAGCTTTCCGGGACAGGGGGCTTCGGGCTACACCTTC.

CDR3 in amino acids: CATGTSGGDTQYF. The CDR3 nucleotides are TGTGCCACTGGGACTAGCGGCGGGGATACGCAGTATTTT. V gene TRBV19 combines with J gene TRBJ2-3; 11 bases fit TRBD2. V gave up 10 bases and J gave up 6 bases; unmatched junction bases: 6. This CDR3 is built from 13 residues. Germline CDR1 is LNHDA and CDR2 is SQIVND (reference sequence). The entire variable domain, with the rest obtained from reference TRBV19 and TRBJ2-3, is as follows: DGGITQSPKYLFRKEGQNVTLSCEQNLNHDAMYWYRQDPGQGLRLIYYSQIVNDFQKGDIAEGYSVSREKKESFPLTVTSAQKNPTAFYLCATGTSGGDTQYFGPGTRLTVL.

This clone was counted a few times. CDR3 DNA: TGCGCCAGCAGCCAAGACTTTGGCGGGAGGGCCAGAGAGCAGTTCTTC. Its protein product is CASSQDFGGRAREQFF. The rearrangement uses TRBV4-3 and TRBJ2-1; 9 bases agree with TRBD2. V shed 0 bases and J 10 bases; nucleotides not matched to a gene: 10. Germline lookup yields CDR1 LGHNA and CDR2 YSLEER. The CDR3 totals 16 residues.

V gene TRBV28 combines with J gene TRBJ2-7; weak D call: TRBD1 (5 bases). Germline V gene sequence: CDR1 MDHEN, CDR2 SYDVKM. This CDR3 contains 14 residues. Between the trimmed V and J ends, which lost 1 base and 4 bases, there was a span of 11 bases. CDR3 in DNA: TGTGCCAGCAGTTTATCCAGGGCACTGTACGAGCAGTACTTC. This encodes CASSLSRALYEQYF.